The TCR beta chain described here comes from a study of cytomegalovirus exposure and HLA in healthy donors. Study conclusions and caveats: Researchers counted roughly 150 TCR beta chains as cytomegalovirus-associated. The authors later found TCR association rates varying by HLA locus, with DRB1 most and HLA-C fewest. Immune exposure information available was restricted to CMV serostatus.

Primers included in the PCR were 60 Vbeta and 13 Jbeta primers. Only in-frame clones appear in the TCRdb table, and some are missing; sequencing was by immunoSEQ multiplex PCR. The sample includes roughly 180,000 clones, over 65% of them seen just once. In regard to this clone: Its antigen is currently unknown.

When sampled, the donors appeared nominally healthy, though they likely had unrecorded immune exposures. The CDR3 extends over 14 amino acids. CDR1 is LNHDA, CDR2 SQIVND, per germline (reference sequence). V was pared by 5 bases and J by 7 bases, with 7 bases of the junction left unmatched. V is TRBV19 and J is TRBJ2-2, with 7 bases lining up with TRBD1. The sequence derives from a female donor in good health and CMV-seronegative. Sequencing input: PBMCs. In nucleotides, the CDR3 is TGTGCCAGTAGTGGGCAGGGGGTTCTCGGGGAGCTGTTTTTT. It is translated as CASSGQGVLGELFF.